What follows is one TCR beta chain and its context. This clone was counted at least ten times. It lacks a known antigen. It has no much larger one-base neighbor in the sample; base qualities were not kept. The data originate from a study of blood T cell repertoires in COVID-19 (dated by TCRdb to about 2020). Study-level background: The collaborator samples originated in the United States, Italy and Spain and spanned the acute and convalescent phases of COVID-19. The prospective study material was composed of cDNA or gDNA derived from T cells, B-cell-depleted T cells, or PBMCs. The dataset comprised deeply sampled blood TCRbeta repertoires from subjects exposed to, actively infected with, or recovered from COVID-19. The repertoires were released in a freely available public database meant as a resource for research on the immune response to SARS-CoV-2. Samples were obtained from the ongoing ImmuneRACE study (first 160 participants) and from 950 to 1,500 subjects provided by 6 global collaborators. Sample metadata almost always included a de-identified subject ID, COVID-19 status, age in years and sex. Where available, HLA class I and class II types were taken from metadata supplied by the sample provider and were not determined by assay-based typing. The research as a whole found: How much clinical and demographic metadata was included differed by source and by participant, and the metadata was provided uncurated.

The collaborating institutions used their own protocols to collect whole blood in K2EDTA tubes. Collaborator samples were shipped for TCRbeta analysis as frozen whole blood, isolated PBMCs, or DNA extracted from either sample type. The immunoSEQ Assay, a bias-controlled multiplex PCR, was used to amplify TCRbeta CDR3 regions from genomic DNA. The source study handled its data this way. Nucleated cell counts per sample were estimated from amplification of reference gene primers within the assay. Sequence reads were collapsed and filtered to measure the absolute abundance of every unique TCRbeta CDR3 rearrangement. For each sample, productive Simpson clonality was calculated as the square root of Simpson's diversity index over productive rearrangements. Entries here come from immuneACCESS through TCRdb and include only in-frame sequences with V and J called. Some clones fail to appear in such tables; in the studies checked, an unresolved V gene covers under half of the shortfall, and the cause of the remainder is unknown. Clonal size and the V and J genes are those of that table, whereas D and trimming came from the DNA. The sample table shows about 250,000 clones, and about 89% are seen once. Around 0.84% of the sample comes from the top ten.

CDR1 and CDR2, looked up from the germline V gene, are SGDLS and YYNGEE. Trimming takes 3 bases off V and 3 bases off J; junction bases not matched to a gene: 5. The CDR3 goes from the cysteine to the phenylalanine over 14 residues. Only CDR3 DNA remains: 42 bases, in frame from the first base. The rearranged chain carries TRBV9 and TRBJ2-7, with 8 bases in between that match TRBD1. The sequencing sample was made of peripheral blood. This receptor was taken from a young man with acute or convalescent COVID-19. Here is the DNA: TGTGCCAGCAGCGCCTGGGACAGGAACTACGAGCAGTACTTC. It specifies CASSAWDRNYEQYF. Reference TRBV9 and TRBJ2-7 genes cover what lies past the CDR3, so the full variable domain is DSGVTQTPKHLITATGQRVTLRCSPRSGDLSVYWYQQSLDQGLQFLIQYYNGEERAKGNILERFSAQQFPDLHSELNLSSLELGDSALYFCASSAWDRNYEQYFGPGTRLTVT.